This T cell receptor beta chain was documented in a study of regulatory T cells in long-lasting Graves disease. Described time point: newly diagnosed GD, antithyroid drugs for less than 3 months. Construction of the TCR library relied on RNA isolated from PBMCs. In its sample, this clonotype was seen many times. Building the TCR beta libraries relied on iRepertoire HTBI primers, and CDR3 regions underwent Arm-PCR. TCRdb passed the multiplex PCR reads through MiXCR, listing each CDR3 protein once. The table has about 430,000 distinct CDR3 sequences, 14% to 15% seen once; the top ten hold approximately 8%. The sample was also linked to a second study, of T cells in Graves' hyperthyroidism and ophthalmopathy. That source reports: Most thyroid clonotypes expanded above 0.001 appeared in blood too.

Material: peripheral blood mononuclear cells (PBMCs), obtained at new diagnosis, from a patient treated with antithyroid drugs. This receptor was taken from a woman aged 40 to 50 with Graves disease.

The CDR3 bases are TGTGCCAGCAGCTTAAGGGTAGCGGGAGTCGACGAGCAGTACTTC. Protein product: CASSLRVAGVDEQYF. The chain carries TRBV11-2 and TRBJ2-7; 9 nucleotides agree with TRBD2. CDR1 is SGHAT, CDR2 FQNNGV, per germline. V was pared by 2 bases and J by 5 bases, with 7 bases of the junction left unmatched. This CDR3 spans 15 amino acids. Together with reference TRBV11-2 and TRBJ2-7, the CDR3 gives the full variable domain: EAGVAQSPRYKIIEKRQSVAFWCNPISGHATLYWYQQILGQGPKLLIQFQNNGVVDDSQLPKDRFSAERLKGVDSTLKIQPAKLEDSAVYLCASSLRVAGVDEQYFGPGTRLTVT.